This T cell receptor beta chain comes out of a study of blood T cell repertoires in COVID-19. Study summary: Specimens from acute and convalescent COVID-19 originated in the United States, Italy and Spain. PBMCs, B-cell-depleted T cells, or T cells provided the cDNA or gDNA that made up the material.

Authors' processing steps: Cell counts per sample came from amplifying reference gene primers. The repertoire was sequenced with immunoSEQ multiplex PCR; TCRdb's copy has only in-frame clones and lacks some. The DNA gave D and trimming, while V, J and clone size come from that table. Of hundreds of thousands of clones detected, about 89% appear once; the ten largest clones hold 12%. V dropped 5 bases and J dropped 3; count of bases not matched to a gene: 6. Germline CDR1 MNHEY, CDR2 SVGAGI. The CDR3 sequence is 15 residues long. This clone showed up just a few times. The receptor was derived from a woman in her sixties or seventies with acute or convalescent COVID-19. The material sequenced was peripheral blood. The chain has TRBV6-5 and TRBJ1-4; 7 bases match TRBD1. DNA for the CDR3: TGTGCCAGCAGTCCAGACAGGGTTGCTAATGAAAAACTGTTTTTT. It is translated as CASSPDRVANEKLFF.